This TCR beta chain came from a study of cytomegalovirus exposure and HLA in healthy donors (dated by TCRdb to 2016 to 2017). About the study as a whole: An earlier analysis of some 500 of the donors reported 276 Gb of sequence data and 100 million to 140 million unique TCR beta sequences from around 200 million T cells. Because of strong linkage in the cohort, 4 to 6 DR-DQ haplotypes were treated as single units for association and clustering. On average, approximately 250,000 unique TCR beta nucleotide sequences were sequenced per donor among a few hundred genotyped donors of the cohort, with roughly 18% of those sequences being non-productive. Among the roughly 400 genotyped donors, 81% belonged to the genetic ancestry cluster associated with self-reported Caucasian donors. Along with the roughly 700-subject first cohort, a separate validation cohort of over a hundred different subjects was used. A later genetic analysis took genome-wide SNP genotypes for about three fifths of the 666 donors and used that subset as a discovery cohort. Alongside the repertoire data, information on donor age, sex, ethnicity and CMV serostatus was compiled. HLA typing covered class I and class II loci at four-digit resolution. The study used immunosequencing to profile the T cell repertoires of approximately 690 subjects and linked those repertoires to cytomegalovirus serostatus. Rather than drawing on any new phenotypic data, the later analysis identified candidate immune exposures from TCR beta sequences and the way those sequences occurred across donors. An early release that covered about 640 HLA-typed donors contained approximately 300 gigabases of sequencing data and 85 million to 100 million unique TCR sequences. An earlier analysis of around 580 of the donors used high-throughput TCR beta sequencing to judge whether each TCR beta V gene segment behaved as functional or pseudogenic. The study was designed to test whether signatures of past pathogen exposure could be identified by cataloging public T cell receptors. The number of donors typed differed by locus, with about 629-630 for A, B, C, DRB1 and DQB1, 522 for DQA1, approximately 580 for DPA1, and some 440 for DPB1. Every discovery cohort repertoire had been produced on one sequencing platform. To predict cytomegalovirus infection status, the study combined high-throughput TCR immunosequencing, statistical association of individual TCRs with disease status, and machine learning. In a later analysis, previously published TCR beta repertoires from more than 500 donors were re-analyzed and high-resolution HLA genotyping was added so that TCR occurrence patterns could be studied. General findings and caveats noted by the study authors: A cluster of highly shared sequence variants was judged likely to be a technical artifact of the sequencing pipeline. Immune exposure information for the cohort was limited to CMV serostatus. According to a later analysis, most CMV-associated TCR beta chains appeared to be HLA-restricted, and the HLA associations seemed to be driven largely by CMV exposure. While some public TCRs were present in many individuals, most TCR sequences turned up only very rarely across donors. A later genetic analysis associated a missense DCLRE1C variant with V-gene and J-gene trimming of TCR beta chains, and an independent cohort replicated the association. At a false discovery rate of 0.05, a later analysis linked around 15,000 TCR beta sequences to specific HLA alleles. A further reported finding was that TCR beta sequences accurately predicted the HLA-A and HLA-B alleles for most subjects in the first cohort. Only TCR beta chains were sequenced in this cohort, and the absence of alpha or paired-chain data limited detectable features. In a later analysis, TCR association rates were found to vary across HLA loci, with the most associated TCRs seen for DRB1 alleles and the fewest for HLA-C alleles. A total of about 150 TCR beta chains were listed by the study as associated with cytomegalovirus. Sequencing depth was assumed to be roughly uniform across donors in the presence/absence analyses, though that assumption may not hold. In vitro tests confirmed that a few of the cytomegalovirus-associated TCR beta chains recognize cytomegalovirus antigens. In a later analysis, HLA-associated TCR beta chains showed more clonal expansion and lower generation probabilities than non-associated chains that were equally common. According to a later analysis, parvovirus B19, influenza, CMV and Epstein-Barr virus appeared linked to several top co-occurrence clusters. Because HLA typing was unavailable for some donors at each locus, only the typed subset was used in association tests. The 87-base-pair reads could not distinguish some IMGT-functional V segments, including TRBV6-2 and TRBV6-3, so those segments were excluded. Linkage disequilibrium might explain the correlated functional status among segregating V segments, but an unknown experimental factor could not be ruled out. It was suggested by the authors that the approach could potentially be generalized to other disease states and immunological phenotypes. In an earlier analysis of 500 to 650 of the donors, most TCR beta V segments appeared in productive rearrangements about 87% or about 30% of the time, broadly matching IMGT annotations. In a later genetic analysis, fewer N-insertions in productive TCRs were reported among donors in an Asian-associated ancestry cluster than the roughly 700-donor mean. Seventeen rarely observed V segments, including chromosome 9 orphons, were excluded from the earlier analysis of some 590 of the donors because counts were too low. Assigning TCR associations to individual alleles was difficult when HLA alleles, especially DR and DQ, strongly co-occurred. Cytomegalovirus status was reported to be diagnosed by the classifier with high specificity and sensitivity in both the original and validation cohorts.

The cohort consisted of 666 healthy bone marrow donors. At the time of sampling, all cohort members were nominally healthy, though unrecorded immune exposures were likely present. The donor tested CMV seronegative, placing the donor among the 350 to 400 seronegative members of the cohort. Every donor gave a peripheral blood sample, and the peripheral blood mononuclear cells from that sample were used for TCR beta sequencing. Genomic DNA extraction from the blood cell samples was performed with the Qiagen DNeasy Blood Extraction Kit. Receptor libraries were prepared by the immunoSEQ multiplex PCR assay. The multiplex PCR relied on a mix of 60 forward primers for TCR Vbeta segments and 13 reverse primers for TCR Jbeta segments. A multiplex PCR assay on genomic DNA amplified the CDR3 region of rearranged TCR beta genes. The amplified TCR beta libraries were sequenced on the Illumina HiSeq System as 87-base-pair reads. The original pipeline was this. In a later analysis, roughly 80 million unique TCR beta chains were counted across the roughly 670 repertoires, and approximately 9.9 million of these chains were shared by at least two donors. A nearest-neighbor algorithm error-corrected the raw reads and collapsed the reads into unique sequences, merging closely related sequences to remove PCR and sequencing errors. To assign V, D and J gene segments, CDR3 sequences were aligned to IMGT reference sequences. For a sequence to be retained, at least a six-nucleotide match to both a V gene segment and a J gene segment was required. A rearrangement was called productive if the CDR3 had no stop codons and remained in frame with V and J, and every other rearrangement was called non-productive. CDR3 was defined by IMGT convention, running from the second conserved V-encoded cysteine to the conserved J-encoded phenylalanine. The earlier analysis of some 580 of the donors excluded any sequence lacking an unambiguous match to a single V gene segment. In an earlier analysis of several hundred of the donors, V segments were called functional above 56.7% productive rearrangements and were called segregating when the between-donor standard deviation exceeded 5%. A statistical classification framework was built to diagnose cytomegalovirus status from the catalog of TCR beta chain sequences. In a later analysis, TCR nucleotide sequences were compared against IMGT/GENE-DB human TR gene sequences so that V and J genes could be assigned. A later analysis assigned CDR3 sequences and most-parsimonious VDJ recombination scenarios with the TCRdist pipeline. In a later analysis, each TCR beta chain was defined by its CDR3 amino acid sequence together with its V-gene family, and reads lacking a unique V-gene family were excluded. A later analysis removed 592 highly shared, low-generation-probability nucleotide sequences to deal with suspected cross-contamination and a sequencing artifact. For each public chain, a later analysis derived a clonal expansion index from normalized ranks of inferred template counts within each repertoire. In a later analysis, generation probabilities were computed using a VDJ recombination model fitted to out-of-frame rearrangements, and the results were checked against IGoR. Hypergeometric tests were used in a later analysis to score TCR-TCR, TCR-HLA and TCR-CMV co-occurrence, with a repertoire-size bias correction applied to the TCR pairs. In a later analysis, false discovery rates were estimated by permuting HLA or CMV assignments 20 times. In a later analysis, co-occurring TCRs were grouped with DBSCAN, and TCRdist sequence similarity was added when clustering was performed within HLA-allele-positive subsets. Co-occurrence clustering excluded repertoires with fewer than 30,000 or more than 120,000 public chains, plus five with anomalous nucleotide sharing. Not all clones reach the TCRdb copy of this immuneACCESS table, which keeps in-frame sequences only. Checked studies attribute under half of the gap to unresolved V genes and leave the rest unexplained. For V, J and clone size, that table is used; D and trimming come from the DNA. The sample table shows approximately 190,000 clones, and around four fifths are seen once. The top ten clonotypes cover about 0.78% of the sample.

V is cut by 5 bases and J by 3 bases, and the space between the germline ends is 17 bases. CDR1 and CDR2 (SEHNR, FQNEAQ) derive from the germline V gene (reference sequence). The CDR3, cysteine through phenylalanine, is 16 amino acids long. Here the CDR3 DNA is all that survives: 48 bases in frame from base 1. Turning to this clone: What this receptor recognizes is not known. Base qualities are not recorded, but no much larger clone differs from it by a single base.

Material for sequencing was PBMCs. This clonotype originated in a woman aged 18-35 years in good health and CMV-seronegative. The chain links TRBV7-9 with TRBJ2-4; the D gene is perhaps TRBD1, on 6 matching bases. The CDR3 reads as follows: CASSKQGHRRKNIQYF. The nucleotides are TGTGCCAGCAGCAAGCAGGGGCATCGGCGCAAAAACATTCAGTACTTC. Outside the CDR3, residues come from the reference TRBV7-9 and TRBJ2-4 proteins, so the full variable domain is: DTGVSQNPRHKITKRGQNVTFRCDPISEHNRLYWYRQTLGQGPEFLTYFQNEAQLEKSRLLSDRFSAERPKGSFSTLEIQRTEQGDSAMYLCASSKQGHRRKNIQYFGAGTRLSVL.